These 3 T cell receptor beta chains were sequenced from one sample in a study of blood T cell repertoires in COVID-19. Sequencing used immunoSEQ multiplex PCR; TCRdb keeps in-frame clones, though not all of them. In the table there are 100,000 to 150,000 clones, more than 60% of which are singletons. Sequenced input: peripheral blood. All receptors derive from a man aged 70-80 years with acute or convalescent COVID-19.

The V gene is TRBV9, the J gene TRBJ1-3; the D gene is possibly TRBD1 (6 bases). Germline CDR1 SGDLS, CDR2 YYNGEE. V was cut by 0 bases and J by 0 bases, with 13 bases left in between. This CDR3 is 17 amino acids long. CDR3 bases: TGTGCCAGCAGCGTAGGGACCGACAGGACCTCTGGAAACACCATATATTTT. This translates into CASSVGTDRTSGNTIYF.

This sequence joins TRBV14 and TRBJ1-1; D might be TRBD1 (6 bases). CDR1 and CDR2 from the germline V gene are SGHDN and FVKESK. The V and J ends lost 4 bases and 14 bases respectively, with 14 bases between them. This CDR3 is built from 11 residues. The CDR3 loop is CASSLWTERFF. As DNA, the CDR3 is TGTGCCAGCAGCCTTTGGACAGAGAGGTTCTTT.

The V and J genes are TRBV27 and TRBJ2-7, with D unresolved. Germline V CDR1 and CDR2: MNHEY, SMNVEV (reference sequence). The CDR3 loop spans 12 amino acids. V was shortened by 8 bases and J by 4 bases, with 12 bases between the two germline ends. The CDR3 sequence is CASGYVGYEQYF. The DNA of the CDR3 is TGTGCCAGCGGGTACGTCGGGTACGAGCAGTACTTC.